This passage covers 17 T cell receptor beta chains from one sample sequenced in a study of blood T cell repertoires in COVID-19. The repertoire was sequenced with immunoSEQ multiplex PCR; TCRdb's copy has only in-frame clones and lacks some. This repertoire shows tens of thousands of clones, 79% found once; its top ten account for approximately 20%. The sample was peripheral blood. Receptors originate from a man in his 70s with acute or convalescent COVID-19.

The chain employs TRBV2 and TRBJ2-7, with 9 bases lining up with TRBD2. The CDR3 sequence is 13 residues long. The V and J ends lost 8 bases and 7 bases, in that order; junction bases with no gene match: 9. CDR1 and CDR2 from the germline V gene are SNHLY and FYNNEI. As DNA, the CDR3 is TGTGCCAGCCTAGCGGGGCCTGGGGGTGAGCAGTACTTC. Translated, it gives CASLAGPGGEQYF.

The chain is built from TRBV5-4 and TRBJ2-7; weak D call: TRBD1 (6 bases). Trimming stripped 3 bases from V and 7 bases from J, with 20 bases between. The germline V gene encodes CDR1 SGHNT and CDR2 YYREEE (reference sequence). There are 15 residues in the CDR3. The CDR3: CASSSWNRAHEEQYF. In DNA, the CDR3 is TGTGCCAGCAGCTCTTGGAACAGGGCCCACGAGGAGCAGTACTTC.

The chain combines TRBV28 with TRBJ2-1; 8 bases line up with TRBD1. The CDR3 runs 15 residues. The V gene's germline CDR1 is MDHEN and CDR2 SYDVKM. V lost 2 bases and J lost 5; bases outside the gene matches: 5. DNA of the CDR3: TGTGCCAGCAGTTTAGGGGCAGGGGGCAACAATGAGCAGTTCTTC. Translation: CASSLGAGGNNEQFF.

The chain carries TRBV5-8 and TRBJ2-1, with 11 bases that match TRBD2. This CDR3 comprises 15 residues. Per germline, CDR1 SGHTS and CDR2 YDEGEE. The V gene end was trimmed by 6 bases and the J gene end by 4 bases; junction bases not matched to a gene: 6. This CDR3 is CASTAGTSGYNEQFF. The CDR3 DNA sequence: TGTGCCAGCACGGCCGGGACTAGCGGATACAATGAGCAGTTCTTC.

V gene TRBV6-2 or TRBV6-3 combines with J gene TRBJ1-2, with 7 bases aligning to TRBD1. Germline loops: CDR1 MNHEY, CDR2 SVGEGT. V dropped 4 bases and J dropped 4; count of bases not matched to a gene: 3. This CDR3 is 13 amino acids long. The CDR3 sequence is CASSSRDSYGYTF. In nucleotides, the CDR3 is TGTGCCAGCAGTTCACGGGACAGCTATGGCTACACCTTC.

This clone was detected only once. This CDR3 reads CASIREGERGIGELFF. The CDR3 DNA follows: TGTGCCAGCATCCGGGAGGGGGAGAGGGGAATCGGGGAGCTGTTTTTT. The J gene is TRBJ2-2, the V gene TRBV2, with TRBD2 matching 8 bases. Germline CDR1 and CDR2: SNHLY and FYNNEI. This CDR3 has 16 amino acids. After removal of 7 bases from V and 7 bases from J, the junction contained 14 bases not matched to a gene.

The V gene is TRBV5-1, the J gene TRBJ2-1; 10 bases line up with TRBD2. Trimming took 0 bases from V and 8 from J; bases not matched to a gene: 8. Looked up from germline, CDR1 is SGHRS and CDR2 is YFSETQ. The CDR3 consists of 16 residues. CDR3 DNA: TGCGCCAGCAGCTTGGTCGCTAGCGGGAGAGTTGATGAGCAGTTCTTC. Encoded protein: CASSLVASGRVDEQFF. The complete variable domain, with remaining parts taken from reference TRBV5-1 and TRBJ2-1, reads KAGVTQTPRYLIKTRGQQVTLSCSPISGHRSVSWYQQTPGQGLQFLFEYFSETQRNKGNFPGRFSGRQFSNSRSEMNVSTLELGDSALYLCASSLVASGRVDEQFFGPGTRLTVL.

The chain has TRBV6-5 and TRBJ2-1; 13 nucleotides line up with TRBD2. There are 15 residues in the CDR3. The germline gives CDR1 MNHEY, CDR2 SVGAGI. J lost 7 bases, V lost 6 bases, and 6 bases had no gene match. The CDR3 spells CASRPGLAGSNEQFF. The CDR3 nucleotides are TGTGCCAGCAGGCCGGGACTAGCGGGATCTAATGAGCAGTTCTTC.

This rearrangement joins TRBV5-4 to TRBJ2-3; 8 positions agree with TRBD2. V shed 2 bases, J shed 3 bases, and the junction held 5 bases outside the gene matches. This CDR3 contains 15 residues. Germline CDR1 SGHNT, CDR2 YYREEE (reference sequence). The CDR3: CASSFREGLTDTQYF. The CDR3 DNA is TGTGCCAGCAGCTTCCGGGAGGGCCTAACAGATACGCAGTATTTT.

The genes are TRBV9 and TRBJ2-2, with 8 nucleotides matching TRBD2. The V gene end was trimmed by 0 bases and the J gene end by 8 bases; junction bases not matched to a gene: 6. CDR1 SGDLS and CDR2 YYNGEE come from the germline V gene. The CDR3 is 15 amino acids. In DNA form, the CDR3 reads TGTGCCAGCAGCGTAGTGGGTAGCGGGATAGGGGAGCTGTTTTTT. Protein sequence: CASSVVGSGIGELFF.

V gene TRBV9 combines with J gene TRBJ2-7; 9 bases align to TRBD1. The CDR3 sequence is 16 residues long. The V gene's germline CDR1 is SGDLS and CDR2 YYNGEE. V was pared by 0 bases and J by 5 bases, with 9 bases of the junction left unmatched. The DNA of the CDR3 is TGTGCCAGCAGCGTAGCAGGAGGACAGGGGTTCCACGAGCAGTACTTC. The encoded protein is CASSVAGGQGFHEQYF.

This chain uses TRBV28 with TRBJ1-3; TRBD1 matches 7 bases. The ends lost 1 base at V and 4 bases at J; junction bases unmatched: 7. The CDR3 extends over 16 amino acids. The V gene's germline CDR1 is MDHEN and CDR2 SYDVKM. CDR3 DNA sequence: TGTGCCAGCAGTTTATTGACAGGGCAGGACGGAAACACCATATATTTT. Residues: CASSLLTGQDGNTIYF.

This clone has a single count. The chain links TRBV10-3 to TRBJ2-3, with TRBD2 identical over 8 bases. The CDR3 is 14 residues long. V trimming: 10 bases; J trimming: 4 bases; junction bases outside the gene matches: 10. Germline CDR1 and CDR2: ENHRY and SYGVKD. DNA for the CDR3: TGTGCCACCAAACAACTAGCGGTGGCAGATACGCAGTATTTT. It specifies CATKQLAVADTQYF.

This chain links TRBV27 with TRBJ1-6, with D tentatively TRBD1 (5 bases). This CDR3 is 13 amino acids long. V lost 2 bases, J lost 14 bases, and 13 bases lay in between. The germline V gene has CDR1 MNHEY and CDR2 SMNVEV (reference sequence). CDR3 DNA sequence: TGTGCCAGCAGTTTAAGGGGCGAAGTCACCCTCCACTTT. Its translation is CASSLRGEVTLHF.

This rearrangement joins TRBV6-5 to TRBJ1-5; unclear D gene. The CDR3 length is 13 residues. V gave up 6 bases and J gave up 7 bases, with 13 bases separating them. CDR1 is MNHEY, CDR2 SVGAGI, per germline. CDR3 loop: CASRRAAGQPQHF. As DNA, the CDR3 is TGTGCCAGCAGGAGGGCTGCGGGGCAGCCCCAGCATTTT.

This clone was detected only once. V usage is TRBV6-1 and J usage is TRBJ1-1, with D possibly matching TRBD1 (6 bases). V was trimmed by 6 bases and J by 0 bases, leaving 11 bases between them. The CDR3 extends over 14 amino acids. Germline assignment: CDR1 MNHNS and CDR2 SASEGT. The CDR3 loop is CASRDSELNTEAFF. The CDR3 DNA reads TGTGCCAGCAGGGACAGTGAGCTGAACACTGAAGCTTTCTTT.

The gene calls are TRBV7-2 and TRBJ2-3, with D maybe TRBD1 (6 bases). Germline-derived CDR1 and CDR2 are SGHTA and FQGNSA. This CDR3 is built from 15 residues. V was clipped by 4 bases and J by 0 bases, with 11 bases between them. CDR3 protein: CASSYRDPSTDTQYF. The CDR3 nucleotides are TGTGCCAGCAGCTACAGGGATCCCAGCACAGATACGCAGTATTTT.